Each of the 2 T cell receptor beta chains below was sequenced from the same sample in a study of follicular helper T cells after annual influenza vaccination. Time point here: 2015-2016 season, pre-vaccination. TCRdb's table, derived via immunoSEQ multiplex PCR, lists solely in-frame clones and lacks some. The sample lists some 6,000 clones, 80% to 85% occurring once. The sample consisted of CXCR5- memory CD4+ T cells sorted from blood, taken on the day of influenza vaccination. The receptors were sampled from an adult who received the influenza vaccine.

This chain links TRBV19 with TRBJ2-5; no clear D. The V end was cut by 6 bases, the J end by 2 bases, with 10 bases between. This CDR3 contains 13 residues. Germline V CDR1 and CDR2: LNHDA, SQIVND (reference sequence). The CDR3 here is CASSTTVQETQYF. The CDR3 nucleotides read TGTGCCAGTAGCACGACGGTACAAGAGACCCAGTACTTC.

V usage is TRBV29-1 and J usage is TRBJ2-5; TRBD2 aligns across 11 bases. This CDR3 contains 14 residues. J was trimmed by 6 bases and V by 0 bases; bases with no gene match: 3. Germline V lookup: CDR1 SQVTM, CDR2 ANQGSEA. CDR3 loop: CSVEETSGVKTQYF. CDR3 nucleotide sequence: TGCAGCGTTGAAGAGACTAGCGGGGTCAAGACCCAGTACTTC.